These 11 T cell receptor beta chains were sequenced from one sample in a study of cytomegalovirus exposure and HLA in healthy donors. TCRdb's copy holds only in-frame clones and misses some; the assay was immunoSEQ multiplex PCR. The sample lists 100,000 to 150,000 clones, around 85% occurring once. Sequenced: PBMCs. The receptors stem from a man aged 18 to 30 in good health and CMV-seropositive.

In its sample, this clone was seen a few times. The rearrangement links TRBV6-1 to TRBJ1-1; tentatively, D is TRBD1 (6 bases). CDR3 length: 14 residues. V lost 10 bases, J lost 3 bases, and 18 bases lay in between. Germline-derived CDR1 and CDR2 are MNHNS and SASEGT. CDR3 protein: CATPRGIEDTEAFF. CDR3 in DNA: TGTGCCACCCCCAGGGGTATCGAGGACACTGAAGCTTTCTTT.

The rearrangement links TRBV4-2 to TRBJ1-1, with D maybe TRBD1 (6 bases). Trimming took off 0 bases at V and 5 bases at J, with 13 bases between the two ends. This CDR3 spans 15 amino acids. In germline, CDR1 is LGHNA, CDR2 YNFKEQ. The CDR3, as DNA: TGTGCCAGCAGCCAAGATGGGGGCAGTCGGACTGAAGCTTTCTTT. Protein product: CASSQDGGSRTEAFF.

This clone was detected once. The chain couples TRBV5-4 to TRBJ2-1; 8 nucleotides align to TRBD2. V dropped 3 bases and J dropped 6; count of bases not matched to a gene: 5. The CDR3 length is 14 residues. The V gene's germline CDR1 is SGHNT and CDR2 YYREEE (reference sequence). CDR3 loop: CASSSGLDVNEQFF. Written as DNA, the CDR3 is TGTGCCAGCAGCTCGGGACTAGACGTCAATGAGCAGTTCTTC.

This chain links TRBV19 with TRBJ1-2; D uncertain. CDR3 size: 12 residues. V was trimmed by 7 bases and J by 2 bases, leaving 8 bases between them. Germline V CDR1 and CDR2: LNHDA, SQIVND (reference sequence). The CDR3 spells CASMPGNYGYTF. The CDR3 nucleotides are TGTGCCAGTATGCCGGGGAACTATGGCTACACCTTC. Combining the CDR3 with reference TRBV19 and TRBJ1-2 gives the whole variable domain DGGITQSPKYLFRKEGQNVTLSCEQNLNHDAMYWYRQDPGQGLRLIYYSQIVNDFQKGDIAEGYSVSREKKESFPLTVTSAQKNPTAFYLCASMPGNYGYTFGSGTRLTVV.

This rearrangement joins TRBV7-9 to TRBJ2-7; TRBD1 agrees at 12 bases. Germline CDR1 reads SEHNR; CDR2 reads FQNEAQ (reference sequence). V shed 1 base, J shed 9 bases, and the junction held 10 bases outside the gene matches. This CDR3 has 16 residues. In DNA form, the CDR3 reads TGTGCCAGCAGCTTAGACCCCCCGGGACAGGGGGCCGGGCAGTACTTC. Residues: CASSLDPPGQGAGQYF.

The V call is TRBV23-1, the J call TRBJ1-1, with 8 bases fitting TRBD1. TRBV23-1 belongs to the ORF category, with a function that is uncertain. V lost 5 bases, J lost 1 base, and 3 bases stayed unmatched. The CDR3 totals 14 residues. CDR3 protein: CASSGTGTNTEAFF. In nucleotides, the CDR3 is TGCGCCAGCAGTGGGACAGGAACGAACACTGAAGCTTTCTTT.

V is TRBV15 and J is TRBJ2-1; D is possibly TRBD1 (6 bases). CDR3 length equals 14 residues. V lost 5 bases to trimming and J lost 4 bases, with 12 bases between them. The germline CDR1 and CDR2 sequences are LNHNV and YYDKDF (reference sequence). CDR3 DNA: TGTGCCACCAGCTCAATGGGACAATACAATGAGCAGTTCTTC. Translating it yields CATSSMGQYNEQFF.

This chain uses TRBV25-1 with TRBJ1-5; no firm D call. Trimming left V 0 bases short and J 0 bases short, with 3 bases between. Looked up from germline, CDR1 is MGHDK and CDR2 is SYGVNS. There are 14 residues in the CDR3. CDR3 sequence reads: CASSEYFSNQPQHF. Written as DNA, the CDR3 is TGTGCCAGCAGTGAATACTTTAGCAATCAGCCCCAGCATTTT.

The rearrangement uses TRBV7-9 and TRBJ1-4; the match to TRBD1 covers 10 bases. This CDR3 is built from 14 residues. Germline CDR1 is SEHNR and CDR2 is FQNEAQ (reference sequence). The ends lost 5 bases at V and 6 bases at J; junction bases unmatched: 3. The CDR3 DNA sequence: TGTGCCAGCAGCCGCGGGACAGGGGATGAAAAACTGTTTTTT. It encodes CASSRGTGDEKLFF.

The J gene is TRBJ1-2, the V gene TRBV6-1; D unclear. This CDR3 spans 14 amino acids. The V end lost 4 bases, the J end lost 0 bases, and 9 bases lay between the germline ends. The germline V gene encodes CDR1 MNHNS and CDR2 SASEGT. The CDR3 region is CASSVEKSNYGYTF. The CDR3 nucleotides read TGTGCCAGCAGTGTAGAGAAGTCTAACTATGGCTACACCTTC.

This clone was seen a single time. The chain joins TRBV18 to TRBJ1-5; D is uncertain. The V gene lost 5 bases and the J gene lost 7 bases, with 12 bases spanning the gap. The CDR3 spans 13 residues. CDR1 and CDR2 from the germline V gene are KGHSH and LQKENI. The chain's CDR3 is CASSTSNGQPQHF. The CDR3 coding sequence is TGTGCCAGCTCAACATCTAACGGGCAGCCCCAGCATTTT.